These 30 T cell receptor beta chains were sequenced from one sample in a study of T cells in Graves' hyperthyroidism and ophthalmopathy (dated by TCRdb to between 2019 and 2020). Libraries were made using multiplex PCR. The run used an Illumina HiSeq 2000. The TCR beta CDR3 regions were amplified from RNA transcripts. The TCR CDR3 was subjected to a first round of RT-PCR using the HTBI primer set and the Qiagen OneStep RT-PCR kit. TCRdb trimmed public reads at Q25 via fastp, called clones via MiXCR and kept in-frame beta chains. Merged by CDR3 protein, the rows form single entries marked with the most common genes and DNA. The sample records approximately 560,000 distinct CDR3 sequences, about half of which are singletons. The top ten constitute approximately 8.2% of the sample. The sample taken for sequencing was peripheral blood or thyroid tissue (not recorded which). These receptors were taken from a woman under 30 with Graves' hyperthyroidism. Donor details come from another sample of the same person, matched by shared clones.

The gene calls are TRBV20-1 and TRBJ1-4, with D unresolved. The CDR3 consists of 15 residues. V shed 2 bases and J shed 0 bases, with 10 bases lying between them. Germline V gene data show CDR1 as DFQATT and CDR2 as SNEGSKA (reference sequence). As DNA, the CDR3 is TGCAGTGCTAGAAGAGACGTAGCAACTAATGAAAAACTGTTTTTT. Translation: CSARRDVATNEKLFF.

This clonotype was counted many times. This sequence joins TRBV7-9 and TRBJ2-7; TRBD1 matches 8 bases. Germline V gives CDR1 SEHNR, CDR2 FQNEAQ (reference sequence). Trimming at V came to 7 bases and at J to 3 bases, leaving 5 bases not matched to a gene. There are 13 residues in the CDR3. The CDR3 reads CASKGTGNYEQYF. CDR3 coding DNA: TGTGCCAGCAAGGGGACAGGAAACTACGAGCAGTACTTC.

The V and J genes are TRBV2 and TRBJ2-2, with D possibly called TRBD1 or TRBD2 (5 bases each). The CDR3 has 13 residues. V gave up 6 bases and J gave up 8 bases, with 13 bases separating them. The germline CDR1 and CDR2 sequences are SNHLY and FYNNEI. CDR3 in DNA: TGTGCCAGCAGCCCCCGAGGGGTTGGGGAGCTGTTTTTT. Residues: CASSPRGVGELFF.

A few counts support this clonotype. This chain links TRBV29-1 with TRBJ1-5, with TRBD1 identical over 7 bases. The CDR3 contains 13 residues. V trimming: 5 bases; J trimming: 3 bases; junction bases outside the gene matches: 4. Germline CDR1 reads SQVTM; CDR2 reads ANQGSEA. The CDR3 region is CSVMGQPNQPQHF. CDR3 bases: TGCAGCGTTATGGGACAGCCCAATCAGCCCCAGCATTTT.

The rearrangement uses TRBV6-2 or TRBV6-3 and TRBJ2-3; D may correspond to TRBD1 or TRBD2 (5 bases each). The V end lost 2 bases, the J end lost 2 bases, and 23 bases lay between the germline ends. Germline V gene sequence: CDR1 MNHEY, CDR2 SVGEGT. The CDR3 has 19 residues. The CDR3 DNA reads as TGTGCCAGCAGTTACCGGGGCAGGGTGGGCGAGACTTCCACAGATACGCAGTATTTT. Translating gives CASSYRGRVGETSTDTQYF.

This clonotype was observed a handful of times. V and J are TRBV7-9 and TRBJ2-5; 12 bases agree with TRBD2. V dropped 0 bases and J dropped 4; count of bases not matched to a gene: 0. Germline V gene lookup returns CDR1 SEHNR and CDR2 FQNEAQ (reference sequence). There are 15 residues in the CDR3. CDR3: CASSLALAGGETQYF. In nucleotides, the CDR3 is TGTGCCAGCAGCTTAGCACTAGCGGGAGGAGAGACCCAGTACTTC.

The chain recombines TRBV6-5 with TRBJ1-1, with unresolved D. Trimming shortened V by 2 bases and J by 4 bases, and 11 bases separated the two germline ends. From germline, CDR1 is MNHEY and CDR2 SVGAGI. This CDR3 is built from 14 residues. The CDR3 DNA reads TGTGCCAGCAGTTACAGGCAGGAGGCCACTGAAGCTTTCTTT. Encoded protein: CASSYRQEATEAFF.

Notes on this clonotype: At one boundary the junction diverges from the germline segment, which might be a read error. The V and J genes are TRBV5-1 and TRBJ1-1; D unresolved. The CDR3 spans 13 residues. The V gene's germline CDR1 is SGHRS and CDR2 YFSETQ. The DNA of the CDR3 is TGCGCCAGCAGCTTGGTACGGAACACTGAAGCTTCCTTT. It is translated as CASSLVRNTEASF. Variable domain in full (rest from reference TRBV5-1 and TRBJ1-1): KAGVTQTPRYLIKTRGQQVTLSCSPISGHRSVSWYQQTPGQGLQFLFEYFSETQRNKGNFPGRFSGRQFSNSRSEMNVSTLELGDSALYLCASSLVRNTEASFGQGTRLTVV.

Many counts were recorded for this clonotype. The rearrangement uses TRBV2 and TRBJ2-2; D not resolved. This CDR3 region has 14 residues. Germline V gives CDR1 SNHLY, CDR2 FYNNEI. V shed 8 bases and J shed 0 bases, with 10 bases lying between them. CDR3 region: CASHPPTNTGELFF. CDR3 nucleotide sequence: TGTGCCAGCCATCCCCCTACGAACACCGGGGAGCTGTTTTTT.

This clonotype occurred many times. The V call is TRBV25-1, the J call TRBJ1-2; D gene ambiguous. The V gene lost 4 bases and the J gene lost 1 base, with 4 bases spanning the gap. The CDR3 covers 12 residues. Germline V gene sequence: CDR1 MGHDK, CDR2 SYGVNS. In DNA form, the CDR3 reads TGTGCCAGCAGTGGGTTTAACTATGGCTACACCTTC. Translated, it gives CASSGFNYGYTF.

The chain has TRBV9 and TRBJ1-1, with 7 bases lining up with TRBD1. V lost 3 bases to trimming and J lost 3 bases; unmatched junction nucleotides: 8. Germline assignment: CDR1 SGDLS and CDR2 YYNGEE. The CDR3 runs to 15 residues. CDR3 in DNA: TGTGCCAGCAGCGCCCCAACGGGACAGTACACTGAAGCTTTCTTT. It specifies CASSAPTGQYTEAFF. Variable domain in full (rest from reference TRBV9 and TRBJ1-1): DSGVTQTPKHLITATGQRVTLRCSPRSGDLSVYWYQQSLDQGLQFLIQYYNGEERAKGNILERFSAQQFPDLHSELNLSSLELGDSALYFCASSAPTGQYTEAFFGQGTRLTVV.

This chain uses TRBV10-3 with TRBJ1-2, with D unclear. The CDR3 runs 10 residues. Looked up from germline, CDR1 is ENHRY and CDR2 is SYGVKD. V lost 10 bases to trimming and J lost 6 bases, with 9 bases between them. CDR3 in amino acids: CASRFHGYTF. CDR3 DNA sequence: TGTGCCAGCAGGTTTCATGGCTACACCTTC.

This CDR3 is CSVDGQSGSRKTQYF. CDR3 nucleotides: TGCAGCGTGGACGGACAGTCCGGGAGTCGAAAGACCCAGTACTTC. The chain is built from TRBV29-1 and TRBJ2-5; TRBD1 or TRBD2 may be the D gene (6 bases each). Germline lookup yields CDR1 SQVTM and CDR2 ANQGSEA. The length of the CDR3 is 15 residues. V lost 6 bases to trimming and J lost 6 bases, with 23 bases between them.

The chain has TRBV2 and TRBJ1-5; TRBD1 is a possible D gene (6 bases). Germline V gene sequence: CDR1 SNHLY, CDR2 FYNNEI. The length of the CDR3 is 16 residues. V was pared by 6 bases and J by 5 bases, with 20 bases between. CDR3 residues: CASRTPGHGQDQPQHF. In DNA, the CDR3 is TGTGCCAGCAGGACACCGGGACACGGGCAAGATCAGCCCCAGCATTTT. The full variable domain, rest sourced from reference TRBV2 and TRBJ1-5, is EPEVTQTPSHQVTQMGQEVILRCVPISNHLYFYWYRQILGQKVEFLVSFYNNEISEKSEIFDDQFSVERPDGSNFTLKIRSTKLEDSAMYFCASRTPGHGQDQPQHFGDGTRLSIL.

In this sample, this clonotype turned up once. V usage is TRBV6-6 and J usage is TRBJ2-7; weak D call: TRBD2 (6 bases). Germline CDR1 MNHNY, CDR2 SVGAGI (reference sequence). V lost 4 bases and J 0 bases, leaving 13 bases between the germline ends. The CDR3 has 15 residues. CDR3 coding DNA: TGTGCCAGCAGTTTTGATAGCGGAGGCTCCTACGAGCAGTACTTC. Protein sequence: CASSFDSGGSYEQYF.

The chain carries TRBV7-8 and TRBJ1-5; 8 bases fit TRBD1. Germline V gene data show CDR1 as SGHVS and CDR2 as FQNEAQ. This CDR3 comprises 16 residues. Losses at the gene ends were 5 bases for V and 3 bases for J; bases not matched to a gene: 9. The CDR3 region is CASSLSRGLDNQPQHF. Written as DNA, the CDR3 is TGTGCCAGCAGCCTAAGCAGGGGGCTCGACAATCAGCCCCAGCATTTT.

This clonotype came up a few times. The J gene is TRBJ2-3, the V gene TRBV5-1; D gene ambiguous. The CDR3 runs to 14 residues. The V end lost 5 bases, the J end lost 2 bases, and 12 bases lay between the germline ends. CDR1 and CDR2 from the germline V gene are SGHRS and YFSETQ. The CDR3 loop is CASSIEVSTDTQYF. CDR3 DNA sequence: TGCGCCAGCAGTATTGAGGTGTCCACAGATACGCAGTATTTT.

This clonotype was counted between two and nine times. This CDR3 is CASSLATGIEAFF. The CDR3, as DNA: TGTGCCAGCAGTTTAGCCACAGGGATTGAAGCTTTCTTT. This chain links TRBV12-3 or TRBV12-4 with TRBJ1-1, with D tentatively TRBD1 (6 bases). The CDR3 extends over 13 amino acids. The V end lost 0 bases, the J end lost 7 bases, and 9 bases lay between the germline ends.

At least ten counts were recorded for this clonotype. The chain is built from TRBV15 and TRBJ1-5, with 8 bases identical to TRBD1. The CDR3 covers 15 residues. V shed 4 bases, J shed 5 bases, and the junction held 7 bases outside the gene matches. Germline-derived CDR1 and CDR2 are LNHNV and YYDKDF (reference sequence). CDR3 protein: CATSIPGQAHQPQHF. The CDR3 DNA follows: TGTGCCACCAGCATACCGGGACAGGCCCATCAGCCCCAGCATTTT. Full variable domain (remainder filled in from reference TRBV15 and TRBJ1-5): DAMVIQNPRYQVTQFGKPVTLSCSQTLNHNVMYWYQQKSSQAPKLLFHYYDKDFNNEADTPDNFQSRRPNTSFCFLDIRSPGLGDTAMYLCATSIPGQAHQPQHFGDGTRLSIL.

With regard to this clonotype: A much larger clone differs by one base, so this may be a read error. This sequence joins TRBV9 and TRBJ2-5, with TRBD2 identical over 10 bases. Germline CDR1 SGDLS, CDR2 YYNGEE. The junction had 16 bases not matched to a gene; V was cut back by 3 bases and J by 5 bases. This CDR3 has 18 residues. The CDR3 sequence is CASSAPLAGDHWGETQYF. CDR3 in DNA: TGTGCCAGCAGCGCCCCCCTAGCGGGAGACCATTGGGGGGAGACCCAGTACTTC.

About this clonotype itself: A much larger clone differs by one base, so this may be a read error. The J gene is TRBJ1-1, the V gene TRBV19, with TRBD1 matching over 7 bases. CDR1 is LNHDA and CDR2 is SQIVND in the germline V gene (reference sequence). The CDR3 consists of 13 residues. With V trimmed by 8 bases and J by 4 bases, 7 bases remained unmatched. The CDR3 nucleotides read TGTGCCAGTGGAAAAGCAGGGGGCACTGAAGCTTTCTTT. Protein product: CASGKAGGTEAFF.

The DNA of the CDR3 is TGTGCCAGCAGCCCCGGGAGGGGGCCTAATGAAAAACTGTTTTTT. It encodes CASSPGRGPNEKLFF. The rearrangement joins TRBV7-9 to TRBJ1-4; 7 nucleotides line up with TRBD1. Germline V lookup: CDR1 SEHNR, CDR2 FQNEAQ (reference sequence). Trimming cost V 5 bases and J 3 bases; bases outside gene matches: 6. This CDR3 region has 15 residues.

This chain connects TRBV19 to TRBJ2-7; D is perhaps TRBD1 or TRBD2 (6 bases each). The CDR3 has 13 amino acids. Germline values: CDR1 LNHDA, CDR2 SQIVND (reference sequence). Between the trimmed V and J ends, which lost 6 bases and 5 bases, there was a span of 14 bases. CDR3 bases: TGTGCCAGTAGAAAGACAGGCGGGGACGAGCAGTACTTC. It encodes CASRKTGGDEQYF.

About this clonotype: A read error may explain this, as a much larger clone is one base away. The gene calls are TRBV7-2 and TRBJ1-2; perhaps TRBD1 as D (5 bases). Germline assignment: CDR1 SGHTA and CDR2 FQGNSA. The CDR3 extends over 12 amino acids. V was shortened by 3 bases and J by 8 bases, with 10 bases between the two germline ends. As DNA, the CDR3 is TGTGCCAGCAGCTTCCCAGAGGGGGGCTACACCTTC. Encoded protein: CASSFPEGGYTF.

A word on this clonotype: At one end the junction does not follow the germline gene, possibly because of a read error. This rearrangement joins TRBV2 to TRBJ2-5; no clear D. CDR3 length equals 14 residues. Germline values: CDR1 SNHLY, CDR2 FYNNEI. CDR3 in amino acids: CASSEWVSVETRYF. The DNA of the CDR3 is TGTGCCAGTAGTGAATGGGTATCGGTGGAGACCCGGTACTTC.

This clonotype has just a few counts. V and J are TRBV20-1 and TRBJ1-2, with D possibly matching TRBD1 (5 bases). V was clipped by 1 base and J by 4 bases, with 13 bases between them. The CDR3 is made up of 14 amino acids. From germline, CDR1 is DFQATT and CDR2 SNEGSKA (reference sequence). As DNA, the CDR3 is TGCAGTGCTAGAGTTAAGGGGACCGTCTATGGCTACACCTTC. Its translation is CSARVKGTVYGYTF.

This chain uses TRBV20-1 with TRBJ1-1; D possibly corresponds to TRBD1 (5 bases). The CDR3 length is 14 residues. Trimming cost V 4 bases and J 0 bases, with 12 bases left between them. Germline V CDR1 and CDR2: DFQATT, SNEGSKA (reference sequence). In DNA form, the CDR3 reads TGCAGTGCTACCTCCGGGACCGTGAACACTGAAGCTTTCTTT. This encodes CSATSGTVNTEAFF.

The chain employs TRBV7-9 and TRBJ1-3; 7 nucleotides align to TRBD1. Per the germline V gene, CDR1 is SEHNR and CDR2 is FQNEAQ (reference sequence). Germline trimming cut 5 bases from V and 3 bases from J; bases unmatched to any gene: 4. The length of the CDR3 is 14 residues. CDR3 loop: CASSLQGNGNTIYF. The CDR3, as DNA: TGTGCCAGCAGCCTACAGGGGAATGGAAACACCATATATTTT. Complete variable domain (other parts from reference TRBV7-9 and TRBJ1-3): DTGVSQNPRHKITKRGQNVTFRCDPISEHNRLYWYRQTLGQGPEFLTYFQNEAQLEKSRLLSDRFSAERPKGSFSTLEIQRTEQGDSAMYLCASSLQGNGNTIYFGEGSWLTVV.

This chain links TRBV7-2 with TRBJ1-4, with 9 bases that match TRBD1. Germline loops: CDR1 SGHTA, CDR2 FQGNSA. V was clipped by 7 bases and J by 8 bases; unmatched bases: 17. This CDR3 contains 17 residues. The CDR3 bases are TGTGCCAGCACCCTTGGGGCCGGGACAGGGTCAGTCGAAAAACTGTTTTTT. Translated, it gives CASTLGAGTGSVEKLFF. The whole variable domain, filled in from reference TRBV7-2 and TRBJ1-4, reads GAGVSQSPSNKVTEKGKDVELRCDPISGHTALYWYRQSLGQGLEFLIYFQGNSAPDKSGLPSDRFSAERTGGSVSTLTIQRTQQEDSAVYLCASTLGAGTGSVEKLFFGSGTQLSVL.

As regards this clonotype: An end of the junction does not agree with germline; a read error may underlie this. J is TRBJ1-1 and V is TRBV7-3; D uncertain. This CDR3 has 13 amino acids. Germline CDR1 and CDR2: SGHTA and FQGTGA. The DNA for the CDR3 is TGTGCCAGCAGCTTGGACGGGAACACTGGAGCTTTCTTT. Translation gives CASSLDGNTGAFF.